The entry below gives a single TCR beta chain sequence along with its context. Germline V gene sequence: CDR1 DFQATT, CDR2 SNEGSKA (reference sequence). The CDR3 consists of 16 residues. The V gene end was trimmed by 1 base and the J gene end by 7 bases; junction bases not matched to a gene: 11. The data were taken from a study of CD8 T cells in ankylosing spondylitis. Via MiXCR, TCRdb re-called the 5' RACE reads, giving one row per CDR3 protein. This sample has roughly 250,000 distinct CDR3 sequences, with around 9.2% found just once. This TCR came from a male donor with ankylosing spondylitis or in good health (not recorded which). The rearrangement links TRBV20-1 to TRBJ2-1; 9 bases match TRBD2. Sequencing was performed on blood, either unsorted or a sorted T cell fraction (not recorded which). The CDR3 spells CSARGIMAGGLNEQFF. In DNA, the CDR3 is TGCAGTGCTAGAGGCATCATGGCGGGAGGGCTGAATGAGCAGTTCTTC.